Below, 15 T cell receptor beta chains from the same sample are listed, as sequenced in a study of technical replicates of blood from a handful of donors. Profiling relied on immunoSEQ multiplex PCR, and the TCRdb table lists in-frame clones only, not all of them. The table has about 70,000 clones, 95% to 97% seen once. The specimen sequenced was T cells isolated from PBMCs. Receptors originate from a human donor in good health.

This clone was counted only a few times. This CDR3 is CSVVRQGTEAFF. CDR3 nucleotide sequence: TGCAGCGTTGTAAGGCAGGGGACTGAAGCTTTCTTT. This rearrangement joins TRBV29-1 to TRBJ1-1, with D perhaps TRBD1 (6 bases). CDR3 length equals 12 residues. Between the trimmed V and J ends, which lost 4 bases and 5 bases, there was a span of 11 bases. In germline, CDR1 is SQVTM, CDR2 ANQGSEA.

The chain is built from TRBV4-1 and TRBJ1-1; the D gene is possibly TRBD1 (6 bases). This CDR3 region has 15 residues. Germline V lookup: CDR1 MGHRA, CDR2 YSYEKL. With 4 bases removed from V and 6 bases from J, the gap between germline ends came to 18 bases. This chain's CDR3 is CASSPFRGPGAEAFF. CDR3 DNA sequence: TGCGCCAGCAGCCCTTTCAGGGGCCCTGGGGCTGAAGCTTTCTTT.

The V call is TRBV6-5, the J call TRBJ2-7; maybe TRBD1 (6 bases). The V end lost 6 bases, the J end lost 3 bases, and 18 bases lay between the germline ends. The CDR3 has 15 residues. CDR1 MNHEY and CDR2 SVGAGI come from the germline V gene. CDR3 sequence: CASSPGQITNYEQYF. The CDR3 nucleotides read TGTGCCAGCAGCCCTGGACAGATCACAAACTACGAGCAGTACTTC.

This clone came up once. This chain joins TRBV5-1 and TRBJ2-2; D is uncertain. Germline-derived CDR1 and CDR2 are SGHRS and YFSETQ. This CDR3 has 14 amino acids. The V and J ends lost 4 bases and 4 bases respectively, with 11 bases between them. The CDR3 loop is CASSGPLSTGELFF. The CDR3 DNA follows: TGCGCCAGCAGCGGGCCATTGAGCACCGGGGAGCTGTTTTTT. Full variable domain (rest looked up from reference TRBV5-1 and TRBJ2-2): KAGVTQTPRYLIKTRGQQVTLSCSPISGHRSVSWYQQTPGQGLQFLFEYFSETQRNKGNFPGRFSGRQFSNSRSEMNVSTLELGDSALYLCASSGPLSTGELFFGEGSRLTVL.

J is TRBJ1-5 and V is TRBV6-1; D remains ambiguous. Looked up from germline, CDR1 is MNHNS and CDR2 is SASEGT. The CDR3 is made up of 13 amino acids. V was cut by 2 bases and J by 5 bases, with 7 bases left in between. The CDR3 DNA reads TGTGCCAGCAGTGAAATAGAGGATCAGCCCCAGCATTTT. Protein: CASSEIEDQPQHF.

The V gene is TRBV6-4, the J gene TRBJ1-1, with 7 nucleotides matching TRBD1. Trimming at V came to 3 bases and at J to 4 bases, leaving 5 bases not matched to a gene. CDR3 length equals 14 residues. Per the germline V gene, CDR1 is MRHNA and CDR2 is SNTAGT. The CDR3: CASSEEQGTTEAFF. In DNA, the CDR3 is TGTGCCAGCAGTGAGGAACAGGGGACCACTGAAGCTTTCTTT.

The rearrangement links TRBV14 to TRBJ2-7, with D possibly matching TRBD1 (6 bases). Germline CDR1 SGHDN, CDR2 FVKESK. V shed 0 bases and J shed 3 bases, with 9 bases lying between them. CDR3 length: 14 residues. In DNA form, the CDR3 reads TGTGCCAGCAGCCAAGACAGGGGCCTCTACGAGCAGTACTTC. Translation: CASSQDRGLYEQYF. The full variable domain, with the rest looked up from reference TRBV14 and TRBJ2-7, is EAGVTQFPSHSVIEKGQTVTLRCDPISGHDNLYWYRRVMGKEIKFLLHFVKESKQDESGMPNNRFLAERTGGTYSTLKVQPAELEDSGVYFCASSQDRGLYEQYFGPGTRLTVT.

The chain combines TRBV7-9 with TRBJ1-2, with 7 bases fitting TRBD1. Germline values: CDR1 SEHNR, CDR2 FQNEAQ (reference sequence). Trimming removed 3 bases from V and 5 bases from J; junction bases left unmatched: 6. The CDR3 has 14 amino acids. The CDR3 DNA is TGTGCCAGCAGCTTTCGGCAGGGGGTTTATGGCTACACCTTC. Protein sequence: CASSFRQGVYGYTF.

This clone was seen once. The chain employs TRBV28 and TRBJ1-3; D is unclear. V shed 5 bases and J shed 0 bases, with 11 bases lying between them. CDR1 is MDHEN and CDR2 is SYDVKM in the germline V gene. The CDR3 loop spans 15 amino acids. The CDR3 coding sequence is TGTGCCAGCAGTAACCAGGTCGACTCTGGAAACACCATATATTTT. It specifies CASSNQVDSGNTIYF.

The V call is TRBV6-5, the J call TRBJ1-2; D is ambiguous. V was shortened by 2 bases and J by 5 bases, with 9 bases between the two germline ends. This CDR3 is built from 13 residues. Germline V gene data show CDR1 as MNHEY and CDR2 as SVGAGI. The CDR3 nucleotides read TGTGCCAGCAGTTACGGGCCAGGTTATGGCTACACCTTC. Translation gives CASSYGPGYGYTF.

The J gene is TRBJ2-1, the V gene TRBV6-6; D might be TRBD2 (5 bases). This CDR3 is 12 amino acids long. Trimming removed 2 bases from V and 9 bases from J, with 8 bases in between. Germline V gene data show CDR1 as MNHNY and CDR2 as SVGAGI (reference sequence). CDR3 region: CASSYGRVEQFF. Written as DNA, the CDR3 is TGTGCCAGCAGTTACGGGCGGGTTGAGCAGTTCTTC.

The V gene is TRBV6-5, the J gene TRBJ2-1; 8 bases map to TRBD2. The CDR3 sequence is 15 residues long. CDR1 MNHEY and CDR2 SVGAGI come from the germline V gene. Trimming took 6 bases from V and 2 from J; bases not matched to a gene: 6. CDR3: CASSNSGNPYNEQFF. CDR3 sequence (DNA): TGTGCCAGCAGCAATAGCGGGAACCCCTACAATGAGCAGTTCTTC.

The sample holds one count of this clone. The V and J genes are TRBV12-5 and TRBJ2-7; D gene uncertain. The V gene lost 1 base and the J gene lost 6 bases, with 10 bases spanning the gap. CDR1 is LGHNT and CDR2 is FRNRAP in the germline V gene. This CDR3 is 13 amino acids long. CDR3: CASGLGHSPEQYF. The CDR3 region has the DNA TGTGCTAGTGGTTTGGGCCATAGCCCCGAGCAGTACTTC.

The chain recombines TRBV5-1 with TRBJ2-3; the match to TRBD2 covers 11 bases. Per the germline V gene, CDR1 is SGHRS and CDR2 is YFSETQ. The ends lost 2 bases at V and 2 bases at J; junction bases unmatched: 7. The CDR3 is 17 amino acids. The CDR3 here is CASSLAGTSGYTDTQYF. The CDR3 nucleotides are TGCGCCAGCAGCTTAGCAGGGACTAGCGGATACACAGATACGCAGTATTTT.

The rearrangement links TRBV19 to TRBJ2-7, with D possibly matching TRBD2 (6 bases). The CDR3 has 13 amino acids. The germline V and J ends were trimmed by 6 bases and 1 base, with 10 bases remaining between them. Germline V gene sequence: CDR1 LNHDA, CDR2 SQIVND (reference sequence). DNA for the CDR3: TGTGCCAGTAGGCTCGGGGGTTCCTACGAGCAGTACTTC. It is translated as CASRLGGSYEQYF.